The 20 T cell receptor beta chains presented below share a single source sample, sequenced in a study of cytomegalovirus exposure and HLA in healthy donors. With 60 Vbeta and 13 Jbeta primers, the PCR was carried out. Profiled with immunoSEQ multiplex PCR; TCRdb holds only in-frame clones, not every one. The table gives 40,000 or so clones; the top ten clones make up roughly 8% of it. The source material was PBMCs. The receptor set was obtained from a male donor in good health and CMV-seronegative.

The chain uses TRBV14 and TRBJ1-1, with D possibly TRBD1 on 6 matching bases. Trimming took 1 base from V and 0 from J, leaving 15 bases between them. Germline assignment: CDR1 SGHDN and CDR2 FVKESK. The CDR3 sequence is 17 residues long. The CDR3 DNA follows: TGTGCCAGCAGCCAAGTTTACGCCGAGGGGGTGAACACTGAAGCTTTCTTT. This codes for CASSQVYAEGVNTEAFF.

The chain has TRBV5-1 and TRBJ2-5, with 8 bases that match TRBD1. The CDR3 runs 15 residues. The germline V gene encodes CDR1 SGHRS and CDR2 YFSETQ. V gave up 6 bases and J gave up 1 base; unmatched junction bases: 8. This CDR3 reads CASTDRAGLQETQYF. The CDR3 DNA follows: TGCGCCAGCACGGACAGGGCCGGGCTCCAAGAGACCCAGTACTTC.

The chain employs TRBV18 and TRBJ2-5; 10 bases are a match to TRBD1. Germline-derived CDR1 and CDR2 are KGHSH and LQKENI. V lost 6 bases, J lost 4 bases, and 8 bases stayed unmatched. The length of the CDR3 is 15 residues. The CDR3 loop is CASSQKTGGGETQYF. CDR3 sequence (DNA): TGTGCCAGCTCTCAAAAGACAGGGGGCGGAGAGACCCAGTACTTC.

The J gene is TRBJ2-7, the V gene TRBV9; tentative D call: TRBD2 (5 bases). The CDR3 consists of 13 residues. Germline assignment: CDR1 SGDLS and CDR2 YYNGEE. Trimming removed 2 bases from V and 0 bases from J, with 6 bases in between. CDR3 sequence: CASSVGSSYEQYF. The CDR3 nucleotides are TGTGCCAGCAGCGTTGGGAGCTCCTACGAGCAGTACTTC.

The CDR3: CAIRGGDWETQYF. The CDR3 DNA reads TGTGCCATCAGGGGGGGGGACTGGGAGACCCAGTACTTC. The V and J genes are TRBV10-3 and TRBJ2-5; TRBD2 matches 7 bases. This CDR3 contains 13 residues. Trimming at V came to 6 bases and at J to 5 bases, leaving 6 bases not matched to a gene. Germline CDR1 and CDR2: ENHRY and SYGVKD.

This chain uses TRBV29-1 with TRBJ1-1; D remains unclear. Germline V gene sequence: CDR1 SQVTM, CDR2 ANQGSEA. The ends were cut back, 7 bases at V and 0 bases at J, with 9 bases in the middle. This CDR3 is 12 amino acids long. CDR3 protein: CSASGMNTEAFF. CDR3 DNA: TGCAGCGCTTCAGGCATGAACACTGAAGCTTTCTTT.

The CDR3 loop reads CASSLVSGLGSYEQYF. As DNA, the CDR3 is TGCGCCAGCAGCTTGGTTTCGGGACTAGGATCCTACGAGCAGTACTTC. V is TRBV5-1 and J is TRBJ2-7; 8 positions agree with TRBD2. Germline V gene lookup returns CDR1 SGHRS and CDR2 YFSETQ. The CDR3 runs 16 residues. With 0 bases clipped from V and 1 base from J, the junction kept 6 bases outside the gene matches.

The chain uses TRBV19 and TRBJ1-1; weak D call: TRBD1 (6 bases). This CDR3 is 14 amino acids long. Germline lookup yields CDR1 LNHDA and CDR2 SQIVND (reference sequence). The ends were cut back, 5 bases at V and 0 bases at J, with 10 bases in the middle. The DNA of the CDR3 is TGTGCCAGTAGTCGACAGGAGCTGAACACTGAAGCTTTCTTT. The encoded protein is CASSRQELNTEAFF.

This chain joins TRBV5-1 and TRBJ2-7; D is undetermined. The V end was cut by 2 bases, the J end by 3 bases, with 6 bases between. This CDR3 spans 12 amino acids. CDR1 is SGHRS, CDR2 YFSETQ, per germline. The CDR3: CASSFANYEQYF. The CDR3 nucleotides read TGCGCCAGCAGCTTTGCGAACTACGAGCAGTACTTC.

The CDR3, as DNA: TGTGCCAGCACCACAGGACAGGGGGCCTATGGTCAGCCCCAGCATTTT. It codes for CASTTGQGAYGQPQHF. The gene calls are TRBV2 and TRBJ1-5, with 11 bases aligning to TRBD1. V trimming: 7 bases; J trimming: 6 bases; junction bases outside the gene matches: 11. There are 16 residues in the CDR3. Germline V gene lookup returns CDR1 SNHLY and CDR2 FYNNEI. The full variable domain, completed using reference TRBV2 and TRBJ1-5, is EPEVTQTPSHQVTQMGQEVILRCVPISNHLYFYWYRQILGQKVEFLVSFYNNEISEKSEIFDDQFSVERPDGSNFTLKIRSTKLEDSAMYFCASTTGQGAYGQPQHFGDGTRLSIL.

The chain combines TRBV27 with TRBJ1-4; D is possibly TRBD1 (5 bases). This CDR3 contains 13 residues. V shed 3 bases and J shed 8 bases, with 10 bases lying between them. Germline-derived CDR1 and CDR2 are MNHEY and SMNVEV (reference sequence). CDR3 sequence (DNA): TGTGCCAGCAGTTTTATGCAGGGCGAAAAACTGTTTTTT. Its protein product is CASSFMQGEKLFF.

The rearrangement uses TRBV28 and TRBJ2-5; 8 nucleotides align to TRBD1. V lost 3 bases to trimming and J lost 5 bases; unmatched junction nucleotides: 14. Germline V CDR1 and CDR2: MDHEN, SYDVKM. The CDR3 runs to 17 residues. The CDR3 loop is CASSFPAGRGRHETQYF. The CDR3 coding sequence is TGTGCCAGCAGTTTCCCGGCAGGCAGGGGGCGGCACGAGACCCAGTACTTC.

The chain joins TRBV14 to TRBJ1-2, with a tentative D call TRBD1 (5 bases). CDR3 length: 19 amino acids. The V end lost 1 base, the J end lost 2 bases, and 23 bases lay between the germline ends. Looked up from germline, CDR1 is SGHDN and CDR2 is FVKESK. This CDR3 reads CASSQAHPVWGTQNYGYTF. CDR3 bases: TGTGCCAGCAGCCAAGCTCATCCCGTCTGGGGGACTCAAAACTATGGCTACACCTTC.

The V gene is TRBV4-3, the J gene TRBJ2-1; 9 nucleotides agree with TRBD2. Losses at the gene ends were 4 bases for V and 13 bases for J; bases not matched to a gene: 8. CDR1 LGHNA and CDR2 YSLEER come from the germline V gene. CDR3 size: 13 residues. As DNA, the CDR3 is TGCGCCAGCAGCCGAGCTCGGACTAGCGCTCAGTTCTTC. This codes for CASSRARTSAQFF.

V gene TRBV6-6 combines with J gene TRBJ2-5; D is unclear. Germline V gene data show CDR1 as MNHNY and CDR2 as SVGAGI (reference sequence). The CDR3 totals 14 residues. The V end lost 1 base, the J end lost 1 base, and 7 bases lay between the germline ends. CDR3: CASSYWATQETQYF. Written as DNA, the CDR3 is TGTGCCAGCAGTTACTGGGCCACCCAAGAGACCCAGTACTTC.

The chain employs TRBV7-9 and TRBJ1-2, with 10 nucleotides matching TRBD1. The CDR3 spans 16 residues. Trimming at V came to 5 bases and at J to 2 bases, leaving 8 bases not matched to a gene. CDR1 SEHNR and CDR2 FQNEAQ come from the germline V gene (reference sequence). The CDR3 loop is CASSLATGGMNYGYTF. CDR3 sequence (DNA): TGTGCCAGCAGCCTCGCGACAGGGGGCATGAACTATGGCTACACCTTC.

The chain couples TRBV10-3 to TRBJ2-5, with 7 bases fitting TRBD1. Trimming took 10 bases from V and 4 from J; bases not matched to a gene: 9. The CDR3 is 13 amino acids. Germline V lookup: CDR1 ENHRY, CDR2 SYGVKD. The DNA for the CDR3 is TGTGCCACTCAACAGGGGTTAGGAGAGACCCAGTACTTC. It codes for CATQQGLGETQYF.

The chain has TRBV7-3 and TRBJ2-3; D is ambiguous. Germline CDR1 is SGHTA and CDR2 is FQGTGA. The CDR3 has 14 residues. V lost 5 bases, J lost 3 bases, and 12 bases lay in between. CDR3 in amino acids: CASSQGQRTDTQYF. The CDR3 region has the DNA TGTGCCAGCAGCCAAGGCCAGAGGACAGATACGCAGTATTTT.

This chain's CDR3 is CASSHIRGRVGELFF. CDR3 sequence (DNA): TGCGCCAGCAGCCACATCAGGGGGCGAGTCGGGGAGCTGTTTTTT. The chain couples TRBV4-3 to TRBJ2-2, with TRBD1 identical over 8 bases. Trimming cost V 3 bases and J 7 bases; bases outside gene matches: 7. This CDR3 spans 15 amino acids. CDR1 and CDR2 from the germline V gene are LGHNA and YSLEER.

The gene calls are TRBV28 and TRBJ1-2, with a weak D call TRBD1 (5 bases). CDR1 MDHEN and CDR2 SYDVKM come from the germline V gene. The CDR3 extends over 14 amino acids. The V end lost 3 bases, the J end lost 3 bases, and 11 bases lay between the germline ends. This CDR3 reads CASSFKPGDYGYTF. For the CDR3, the DNA is TGTGCCAGCAGTTTTAAGCCGGGGGACTATGGCTACACCTTC.